Included here is one T cell receptor (beta chain) sequence, with context. No cognate antigen has been identified for it. No base quality information exists; no much larger clone differs at one position. Exclusion was applied to patients with uncontrolled infections, other autoimmune diseases, pregnancy or lactation. Diagnoses were established on the basis of clinical symptoms, serum thyroxine and TRAb, thyroid ultrasound, and orbital computed tomography. Trizol reagent was used to extract total RNA, and RNA quality was then checked on an Agilent 2100 Bioanalyzer. This sample stems from a study of T cells in Graves' hyperthyroidism and ophthalmopathy (dated by TCRdb to between 2017 and 2020). General notes on the study: TCR V-J signatures able to tell the groups apart were searched for in a discovery cohort of 100 patients, of whom more than 40 had Graves' ophthalmopathy and around 56 had stable Graves' hyperthyroidism. Prospective prediction of ophthalmopathy was tested in an independent validation cohort of some 20 hyperthyroidism patients and 17 patients who later progressed to ophthalmopathy. The 95 to 100 discovery patients were randomly split 7:3 into training and test sets. In addition, the study compared T-cell repertoires in thyroid tissue and in blood from about six Graves' hyperthyroidism patients. Following sampling, methimazole starting at 30 mg daily was given to hyperthyroidism patients, and high-dose intravenous methylprednisolone was given to ophthalmopathy patients. The paper describes TCR Vbeta CDR3 sequencing of about 140 peripheral blood samples, made up of about 41 ophthalmopathy patients, approximately 76 hyperthyroidism patients and some 17 progressor patients. General study outcomes and caveats: A model built on a 13 V-J signature distinguished ophthalmopathy from stable hyperthyroidism, reaching 85% to 90% sensitivity and 81.08% specificity in cross-validation and 80%/75% in testing. During validation, the model predicted progression to ophthalmopathy a median of about 6.5 months ahead of onset, with almost 71% sensitivity and about 72% specificity. No statistical method was used to set the sample size in advance, and investigators knew the group allocation. Most expanded thyroid clonotypes (frequency above 0.001) were also found in blood, which suggests that blood repertoires may mirror thyroid immune responses.

The TCR beta CDR3 regions were amplified from RNA transcripts. A first-round RT-PCR of the TCR CDR3 used the HTBI primer set with the Qiagen OneStep RT-PCR kit. Libraries were constructed in a second round of multiplex PCR, after which size selection and purification were carried out. Sequencing of the libraries was done on an Illumina HiSeq2000 using paired-end 100 bp reads. Concerning the study's data processing: Raw data were processed with SOAPnuke, discarding reads with adapters, uncalled bases, mean Phred below 15, or no exact constant-primer or identifier match. COPE v1.2.5 was used to merge high-quality paired reads, and clonotypes were defined as unique nucleotide sequences. MiTCR v1.1 was used to align the clonotypes against IMGT TRBV, TRBD and TRBJ reference segments. Analysis was restricted to V-J combinations with a frequency above 0.0001, which covered 98% to 99.2% of repertoires. A TCS score was defined as the ratio between F50 (clonal expansion) and ExV (chaos), using BLOSUM62-based TCRdist between CDR3 peptides within each V-J. Welch's t-statistics and random forest reduced 514 V-J features to fewer than 15, which were used in a naive Bayes classifier (R e1071). The similarity between thyroid and blood repertoires was quantified using the Morisita-Horn index. TCRdb reanalyzed the raw reads on its own, using fastp at Q25 for trimming and MiXCR for clone calling, and kept in-frame beta chains. Entries that share a CDR3 protein sequence are merged under the most common genes and DNA. Clone size and V and J calls follow TCRdb, not the original study. The sample includes roughly 570,000 distinct CDR3 sequences, with about 43% observed a single time. 15% to 20% of the sample comes from the top ten.

The CDR3 runs 12 amino acids, cysteine and phenylalanine included. Of the read, only the CDR3 DNA is kept; its 36 bases are in frame from base 1. V is pared back by 1 base and J by 13 bases, with 10 bases lying between the germline termini. From the germline V gene (reference sequence), CDR1 is LNHNV and CDR2 is YYDKDF. The receptor was derived from an adult woman with Graves' disease, either hyperthyroidism or ophthalmopathy (not recorded which). Material: peripheral blood or thyroid tissue (not recorded which). In this chain, TRBV15 is recombined with TRBJ2-2; the D gene is perhaps TRBD2, from 6 matching bases. DNA sequence: TGTGCCACCAGCAGAGCCGGGCGGGGGCTGTTTTTT. Its translation reads: CATSRAGRGLFF.